Shown below are 3 T cell receptor beta chains from a single sample sequenced in a study of metastatic and nonmetastatic thyroid tumors. The entire patient cohort was treatment-naive prior to thyroid surgery. TCRdb re-analyzed the PCR reads through MiXCR. The sample yields approximately 60,000 clones, roughly 29% seen once. The material sequenced was blood. Receptors originate from a female donor with papillary thyroid cancer or a benign thyroid nodule (not recorded which). Some clones in this sample may be carry-over from other donors' samples.

This clone was seen repeatedly, ten times or more. The chain carries TRBV11-2 and TRBJ1-1; 7 nucleotides line up with TRBD1. The junction had 6 bases not matched to a gene; V was cut back by 0 bases and J by 5 bases. Germline V gene data show CDR1 as SGHAT and CDR2 as FQNNGV. CDR3 size: 15 residues. CDR3 amino acids: CASSLERGLGTEAFF. The CDR3 coding sequence is TGTGCCAGCAGCTTAGAGAGGGGGCTTGGAACTGAAGCTTTCTTT.

This rearrangement joins TRBV6-4 to TRBJ2-1; possibly TRBD1 for D (5 bases). The V gene lost 4 bases and the J gene lost 5 bases, with 9 bases spanning the gap. Germline CDR1 MRHNA, CDR2 SNTAGT. CDR3 length: 13 residues. CDR3 in DNA: TGTGCCAGCAGTGTCGCGGACAACAATGAGCAGTTCTTC. It translates to CASSVADNNEQFF.

In its sample, this clone was seen a few times. The junction differs from germline at one of its ends, possibly a read error. V is TRBV28 and J is TRBJ1-4; D is perhaps TRBD1 (6 bases). CDR3 length: 17 amino acids. CDR1 and CDR2 (germline): MDHEN, SYDVKM. The CDR3 nucleotides are TGTGCCAGCAGTTTCGCGGGGGCTCCTGCAACTAATGAAAAGCTGTTTTTT. This encodes CASSFAGAPATNEKLFF.